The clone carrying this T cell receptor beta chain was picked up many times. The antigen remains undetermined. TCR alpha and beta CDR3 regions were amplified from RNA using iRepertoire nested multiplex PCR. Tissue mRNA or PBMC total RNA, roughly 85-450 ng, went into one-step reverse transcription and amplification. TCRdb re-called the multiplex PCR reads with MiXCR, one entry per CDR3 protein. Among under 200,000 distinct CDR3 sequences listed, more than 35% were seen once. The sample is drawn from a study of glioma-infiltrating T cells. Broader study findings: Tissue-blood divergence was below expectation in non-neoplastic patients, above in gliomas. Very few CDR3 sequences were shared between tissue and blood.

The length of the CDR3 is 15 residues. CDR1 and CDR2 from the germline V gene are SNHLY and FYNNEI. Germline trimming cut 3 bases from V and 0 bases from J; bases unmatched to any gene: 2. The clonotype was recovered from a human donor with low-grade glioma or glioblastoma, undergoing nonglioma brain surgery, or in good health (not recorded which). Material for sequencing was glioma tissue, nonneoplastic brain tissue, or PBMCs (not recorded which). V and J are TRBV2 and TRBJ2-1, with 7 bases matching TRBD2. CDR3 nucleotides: TGTGCCAGCAGTGAGGGACTACTCTCCTACAATGAGCAGTTCTTC. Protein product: CASSEGLLSYNEQFF. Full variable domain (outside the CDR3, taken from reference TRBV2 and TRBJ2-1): EPEVTQTPSHQVTQMGQEVILRCVPISNHLYFYWYRQILGQKVEFLVSFYNNEISEKSEIFDDQFSVERPDGSNFTLKIRSTKLEDSAMYFCASSEGLLSYNEQFFGPGTRLTVL.